Listed below are T cell receptor beta chains from one sample, sequenced in a study of shared clonotypes between healthy human individuals. TCRdb keeps only in-frame clones here, not all; method: immunoSEQ multiplex PCR. The sample includes about 2.3 million clones, more than 85% of them seen just once. The sequencing sample was made of naive CD4+ T cells from PBMCs. These receptors all come from a man between 18 and 35 years old in good health. Some clones in this sample may be carry-over from other donors' samples. The CDR3 runs from the conserved cysteine through the conserved F or W. A D gene is named only where the DNA matches it firmly. Expanded clones are given a class, and other clones once, few, many or no size at all.

CDR3 DNA: TGTGCCAGCAGCTTGGGACTTAATTACAATGAGCAGTTCTTC
CDR3 protein: CASSLGLNYNEQFF
V gene: TRBV7-2
clone size: NA
D gene: NA
J gene: TRBJ2-1
CDR3 length: 14

CDR3 DNA: TGTGCCAGCAGCTATACAGTGCCCTATGGCTACACCTTC
CDR3 protein: CASSYTVPYGYTF
V gene: TRBV6-1
clone size: NA
D gene: NA
J gene: TRBJ1-2
CDR3 length: 13

CDR3 DNA: TGCAGCCTACGTCCCGGGGACAGGAACACCGGGGAGCTGTTTTTT
CDR3 protein: CSLRPGDRNTGELFF
V gene: TRBV29-1
clone size: NA
D gene: TRBD1
J gene: TRBJ2-2
CDR3 length: 15

CDR3 DNA: TGTGCCAGCTCACCGAGTAAACTTGACTATGGCTACACCTTC
CDR3 protein: CASSPSKLDYGYTF
V gene: TRBV18
clone size: NA
D gene: NA
J gene: TRBJ1-2
CDR3 length: 14

CDR3 DNA: TGTGCCAGCAGCGTTGGAGCGACAAGCTCCTACGAGCAGTACTTC
CDR3 protein: CASSVGATSSYEQYF
V gene: TRBV9
clone size: NA
D gene: NA
J gene: TRBJ2-7
CDR3 length: 15

CDR3 DNA: TGCGCCAGCAGAAGCGCCCCTAGAGGGGCGGTACACCAAGAGACCCAGTACTTC
CDR3 protein: CASRSAPRGAVHQETQYF
V gene: TRBV5-1
clone size: NA
D gene: NA
J gene: TRBJ2-5
CDR3 length: 18

CDR3 DNA: TGTGCCAGCAGCCCGGGACTAGCGGACAATGAGCAGTTCTTC
CDR3 protein: CASSPGLADNEQFF
V gene: TRBV6-6
clone size: once
D gene: TRBD2
J gene: TRBJ2-1
CDR3 length: 14

CDR3 DNA: TGTGCCAGCAGACCCCTCCGGGGACAAGAGACCCAGTACTTC
CDR3 protein: CASRPLRGQETQYF
V gene: TRBV28
clone size: NA
D gene: NA
J gene: TRBJ2-5
CDR3 length: 14

CDR3 DNA: TGCGCCAGCAGCTTGGATGGACAGCCCCAAGAGACCCAGTACTTC
CDR3 protein: CASSLDGQPQETQYF
V gene: TRBV5-1
clone size: NA
D gene: NA
J gene: TRBJ2-5
CDR3 length: 15

CDR3 DNA: TGTGCCAGCAGCCAAGGGGCCGGAGTTGCCAAAAACATTCAGTACTTC
CDR3 protein: CASSQGAGVAKNIQYF
V gene: TRBV14
clone size: once
D gene: NA
J gene: TRBJ2-4
CDR3 length: 16

CDR3 DNA: TGCGCCAGCAGCTGGTCCGGGACAGGGATAGGACAAGAGACCCAGTACTTC
CDR3 protein: CASSWSGTGIGQETQYF
V gene: TRBV5-1
clone size: NA
D gene: TRBD1
J gene: TRBJ2-5
CDR3 length: 17

CDR3 DNA: TGCGCCAGCAGCTTGGTTGCGGATTTCCAAGAGACCCAGTACTTC
CDR3 protein: CASSLVADFQETQYF
V gene: TRBV5-1
clone size: NA
D gene: NA
J gene: TRBJ2-5
CDR3 length: 15

CDR3 DNA: TGTGCCAGCAGGGGTGGACTCGCGTCGTGGAATGAGCAGTTCTTC
CDR3 protein: CASRGGLASWNEQFF
V gene: TRBV6-1
clone size: NA
D gene: NA
J gene: TRBJ2-1
CDR3 length: 15

CDR3 DNA: TGCGCCAGCAGTCGGGGGGGAGCATCTCTCGAGCAGTACTTC
CDR3 protein: CASSRGGASLEQYF
V gene: TRBV10-1
clone size: NA
D gene: TRBD2
J gene: TRBJ2-7
CDR3 length: 14